The 15 T cell receptor beta chains reported below all come from one sample, sequenced in a study of Ad26.COV2.S vaccination and SARS-CoV-2 variants. This sample's treatment: around 19 received Ad26.COV2.S at low or high dose, single or two shots; five or six received placebo; per-sample allocation not given. Sampling occurred on day 63 after the first vaccine or placebo injection. Only in-frame clones appear in the TCRdb table, and some are missing; sequencing was by immunoSEQ multiplex PCR. The sample carries 250,000 to 300,000 clones, approximately 87% recorded once. The source material was peripheral blood, sampled in a trial of Ad26.COV2.S vaccine versus placebo. The receptors were sampled from a person between 18 and 59 years old who received the Ad26.COV2.S COVID-19 vaccine or a placebo.

The rearrangement uses TRBV3-1 (or the pseudogene TRBV3-2) and TRBJ2-7; 8 nucleotides agree with TRBD1. The V gene's germline CDR1 is LGHDT and CDR2 YNNKEL (reference sequence). J was trimmed by 9 bases and V by 3 bases; bases with no gene match: 7. CDR3 size: 13 residues. The CDR3 DNA follows: TGTGCCAGCAGCCATGTGACAGGGGCCGGGCAGTACTTC. Translation: CASSHVTGAGQYF.

The chain couples TRBV7-2 to TRBJ1-5; D remains unclear. CDR1 SGHTA and CDR2 FQGNSA come from the germline V gene. This CDR3 has 15 amino acids. V lost 1 base, J lost 3 bases, and 10 bases lay in between. The CDR3 reads CASSLDSADNQPQHF. The CDR3 DNA sequence: TGTGCCAGCAGCTTAGACAGTGCAGACAATCAGCCCCAGCATTTT.

V and J are TRBV29-1 and TRBJ2-7; 11 bases align to TRBD2. Germline V gene data show CDR1 as SQVTM and CDR2 as ANQGSEA. The CDR3 covers 12 residues. V trimming: 8 bases; J trimming: 7 bases; junction bases outside the gene matches: 7. The CDR3 is CSPWGLAEEQYF. The CDR3 DNA reads as TGCAGCCCCTGGGGACTAGCGGAAGAGCAGTACTTC.

The chain is built from TRBV11-2 and TRBJ2-3; a possible D gene is TRBD2 (6 bases). CDR3 size: 16 residues. Germline V CDR1 and CDR2: SGHAT, FQNNGV. V lost 5 bases and J lost 4, with 19 bases in between. CDR3 amino acids: CASSHYPRGSPDTQYF. The CDR3 DNA reads TGTGCCAGCAGCCACTACCCCCGGGGGAGCCCAGATACGCAGTATTTT.

The V gene is TRBV2, the J gene TRBJ2-1, with 10 bases aligning to TRBD2. With V trimmed by 5 bases and J by 7 bases, 8 bases remained unmatched. CDR3 length: 15 amino acids. Germline V gene data show CDR1 as SNHLY and CDR2 as FYNNEI. The CDR3 bases are TGTGCCAGCAGTCGTGGGACTAGCGATTCGAATGAGCAGTTCTTC. Its protein is CASSRGTSDSNEQFF.

The V gene is TRBV11-1, the J gene TRBJ2-2; D is undetermined. The V gene's germline CDR1 is SGHAT and CDR2 FQDESV (reference sequence). Trimming left V 3 bases short and J 0 bases short, with 5 bases between. The CDR3 runs 14 residues. CDR3 amino acids: CASSFAPNTGELFF. In DNA, the CDR3 is TGTGCCAGCAGCTTCGCTCCGAACACCGGGGAGCTGTTTTTT.

CDR3 amino acids: CASSLDRGLYEQYF. DNA of the CDR3: TGTGCCAGCAGCTTGGACAGGGGGCTCTACGAGCAGTACTTC. The genes are TRBV5-4 and TRBJ2-7, with TRBD1 matching over 9 bases. V was clipped by 0 bases and J by 3 bases; unmatched bases: 1. This CDR3 region has 14 residues. The germline gives CDR1 SGHNT, CDR2 YYREEE (reference sequence).

This chain joins TRBV5-6 and TRBJ2-6, with a weak D call TRBD1 (6 bases). Germline loops: CDR1 SGHDT, CDR2 YYEEEE. The CDR3 consists of 18 residues. V lost 3 bases and J 0 bases, leaving 16 bases between the germline ends. The CDR3 protein is CASSSRYRVTSGANVLTF. CDR3 bases: TGTGCCAGCAGCTCGAGGTACAGGGTAACCTCTGGGGCCAACGTCCTGACTTTC.

The V call is TRBV11-2, the J call TRBJ1-4; 11 nucleotides line up with TRBD1. Trimming removed 4 bases from V and 7 bases from J; junction bases left unmatched: 2. Germline CDR1 and CDR2: SGHAT and FQNNGV. The CDR3 consists of 14 residues. The CDR3 DNA reads TGTGCCAGCAGCTGGGACAGGGGGTTTGAAAAACTGTTTTTT. Translation: CASSWDRGFEKLFF.

The V and J genes are TRBV5-1 and TRBJ2-2; D not resolved. V lost 1 base to trimming and J lost 0 bases, with 7 bases between them. Germline values: CDR1 SGHRS, CDR2 YFSETQ. The length of the CDR3 is 15 residues. The CDR3 DNA reads as TGCGCCAGCAGCTTGTCAGACGCGAACACCGGGGAGCTGTTTTTT. Its protein product is CASSLSDANTGELFF.

Here the CDR3 reads CASSEELGGLYEQYF. CDR3 DNA sequence: TGTGCCAGCAGTGAAGAACTGGGCGGACTCTACGAGCAGTACTTC. The chain carries TRBV2 and TRBJ2-7, with a weak D call TRBD2 (5 bases). This CDR3 region has 15 residues. V was clipped by 1 base and J by 3 bases, with 13 bases between them. Germline V gene data show CDR1 as SNHLY and CDR2 as FYNNEI.

This clone came up once. V usage is TRBV19 and J usage is TRBJ2-1, with TRBD2 matching 8 bases. Germline assignment: CDR1 LNHDA and CDR2 SQIVND (reference sequence). The J segment lost 0 bases and the V segment lost 5 bases, leaving 3 bases of the junction unmatched. CDR3 length equals 15 residues. CDR3 sequence (DNA): TGTGCCAGTAGTCTCGCGGGGGGCTCCTACAATGAGCAGTTCTTC. It is translated as CASSLAGGSYNEQFF.

This chain connects TRBV3-1 (or the pseudogene TRBV3-2) to TRBJ2-3; 8 bases line up with TRBD1. The ends lost 2 bases at V and 5 bases at J; junction bases unmatched: 6. From germline, CDR1 is LGHDT and CDR2 YNNKEL (reference sequence). The CDR3 is 15 amino acids. CDR3 sequence: CASSQKTGVRDTQYF. The CDR3 DNA follows: TGTGCCAGCAGCCAAAAGACAGGGGTTAGAGATACGCAGTATTTT.

The chain carries TRBV6-5 and TRBJ2-1; D unresolved. Trimming stripped 6 bases from V and 0 bases from J, with 12 bases between. Per the germline V gene, CDR1 is MNHEY and CDR2 is SVGAGI. The length of the CDR3 is 15 residues. CDR3 sequence reads: CASSPVGFSYNEQFF. The CDR3 region has the DNA TGTGCCAGCAGCCCCGTTGGGTTCTCCTACAATGAGCAGTTCTTC.

This rearrangement joins TRBV12-5 to TRBJ1-5, with a weak D call TRBD1 (6 bases). The CDR3 sequence is 13 residues long. CDR1 and CDR2 from the germline V gene are LGHNT and FRNRAP. The V and J ends lost 7 bases and 2 bases respectively, with 9 bases between them. The CDR3 here is CASVGQRNQPQHF. In nucleotides, the CDR3 is TGTGCTAGTGTCGGACAGCGCAATCAGCCCCAGCATTTT.